This TCR beta chain was recorded in a study of T cells after yellow fever vaccination. Overall study: Flow sorting relied on CD3, CD45RA, CCR7 and CD95 to obtain EM, EMRA, CM and Tscm memory subsets.

Study outcomes and limitations: Some clonotypes were seen in both the CD4 and the CD8 compartments. These made up a small share and likely arose from convergent recombination. Post-booster samples contained most primary-vaccination clones (more than 95% CD4, 88% CD8).

A universal primer site and UMIs were added as TCR cDNA was made by 5'RACE template switching. MiXCR, applied by TCRdb to the 5' RACE reads, yields one record per CDR3 protein. The repertoire holds 14,000 or so distinct CDR3 sequences, with approximately 7% as singletons. The table lists this clonotype with many counts. The length of the CDR3 is 15 residues. V shed 4 bases and J 7 bases; nucleotides not matched to a gene: 8. Germline loops: CDR1 LGHDT, CDR2 YNNKEL (reference sequence). This TCR derives from a man between 18 and 29 years old who received the YFV17D yellow fever vaccine. The starting material was PBMCs, either bulk or a sorted T-cell subset (CD4+, CD8+, memory, or dextramer-sorted; not recorded which), obtained on the day of the yellow fever booster vaccination. The chain couples TRBV3-1 to TRBJ2-4, with 9 bases fitting TRBD2. CDR3 in amino acids: CASSPVVAGGNIQYF. Written as DNA, the CDR3 is TGTGCCAGCAGCCCTGTCGTCGCGGGGGGGAACATTCAGTACTTC.